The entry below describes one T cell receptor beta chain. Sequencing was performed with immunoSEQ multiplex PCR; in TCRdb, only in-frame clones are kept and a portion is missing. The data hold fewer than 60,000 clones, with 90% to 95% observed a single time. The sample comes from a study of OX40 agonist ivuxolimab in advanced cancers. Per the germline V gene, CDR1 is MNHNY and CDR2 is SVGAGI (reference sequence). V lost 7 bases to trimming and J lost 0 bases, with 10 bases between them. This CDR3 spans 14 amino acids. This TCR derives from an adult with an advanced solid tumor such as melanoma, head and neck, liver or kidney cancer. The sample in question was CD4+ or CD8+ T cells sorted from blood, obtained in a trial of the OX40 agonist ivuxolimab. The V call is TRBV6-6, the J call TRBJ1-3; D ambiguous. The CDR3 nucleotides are TGTGCCAGCATGGGTACGAGCTCTGGAAACACCATATATTTT. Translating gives CASMGTSSGNTIYF.